The rows below give T cell receptor beta chains drawn from one sample of a study of T cells in Graves' hyperthyroidism and ophthalmopathy. TCRdb itself ran the multiplex PCR reads through MiXCR, one entry per CDR3 protein. The data hold some 600,000 distinct CDR3 sequences, with more than 11% observed a single time. Sequenced: blood. These TCRs come from a woman in her 30s with Graves' hyperthyroidism that later progressed to Graves' ophthalmopathy. The CDR3 runs from the conserved cysteine through the conserved F or W. The D gene is left open where the match is weak. Each size is how often the clone was seen (once, few, many) or a class if it is expanded.

CDR3: CATSRVYEQYF; DNA: TGTGCCACCTCCAGGGTCTACGAGCAGTACTTC; J: TRBJ2-7; D: .; V: TRBV10-3; size: many
CDR3: CASSIGQGWTNEKLFF; DNA: TGTGCCAGCAGCATTGGACAGGGGTGGACTAATGAAAAACTGTTTTTT; J: TRBJ1-4; D: TRBD1; V: TRBV7-2; size: many
CDR3: CAWSVQGALNSPLHF; DNA: TGTGCCTGGAGTGTACAGGGGGCTCTTAATTCACCCCTCCACTTT; J: TRBJ1-6; D: TRBD1; V: TRBV30; size: many
CDR3: CAINGGRGIGTADKAFF; DNA: TGTGCCATCAATGGGGGAAGAGGAATCGGGACGGCCGATAAAGCTTTCTTT; J: TRBJ1-1; D: .; V: TRBV10-3; size: many
CDR3: CATKRTVNTEAFF; DNA: TGTGCCACGAAAAGGACGGTGAACACTGAAGCTTTCTTT; J: TRBJ1-1; D: .; V: TRBV12-3/TRBV12-4; size: many
CDR3: CASSLMGADEQYF; DNA: TGTGCCAGCAGTTTGATGGGGGCTGACGAGCAGTACTTC; J: TRBJ2-7; D: .; V: TRBV28; size: many
CDR3: CARRTRSTGELFF; DNA: TGTGCCAGGAGGACTAGAAGCACCGGGGAGCTGTTTTTT; J: TRBJ2-2; D: TRBD2; V: TRBV11-2; size: many
CDR3: CASSSSGSRADTQYF; DNA: TGTGCCAGCAGCTCCAGCGGGAGTAGGGCAGATACGCAGTATTTT; J: TRBJ2-3; D: TRBD2; V: TRBV7-2; size: many
CDR3: CAWSVGDHTGAKNIQYF; DNA: TGTGCCTGGAGTGTTGGGGACCATACGGGGGCCAAAAACATTCAGTACTTC; J: TRBJ2-4; D: .; V: TRBV30; size: many
CDR3: CASSLGTGGAETQYF; DNA: TGTGCCAGCAGCTTAGGGACAGGAGGAGCGGAGACCCAGTACTTC; J: TRBJ2-5; D: TRBD1; V: TRBV7-9; size: many
CDR3: CASSFLPVGGAREKLFF; DNA: TGTGCCAGCAGTTTCCTCCCTGTTGGGGGGGCGAGGGAAAAACTGTTTTTT; J: TRBJ1-4; D: .; V: TRBV28; size: few
CDR3: CASSLSSPEKLFF; DNA: TGTGCCAGCAGCTTATCCTCCCCCGAAAAACTGTTTTTT; J: TRBJ1-4; D: .; V: TRBV7-2; size: many
CDR3: CASSTGTGVRHEQYF; DNA: TGTGCCAGCAGCACCGGGACAGGGGTAAGGCACGAGCAGTACTTC; J: TRBJ2-7; D: TRBD1; V: TRBV9; size: many